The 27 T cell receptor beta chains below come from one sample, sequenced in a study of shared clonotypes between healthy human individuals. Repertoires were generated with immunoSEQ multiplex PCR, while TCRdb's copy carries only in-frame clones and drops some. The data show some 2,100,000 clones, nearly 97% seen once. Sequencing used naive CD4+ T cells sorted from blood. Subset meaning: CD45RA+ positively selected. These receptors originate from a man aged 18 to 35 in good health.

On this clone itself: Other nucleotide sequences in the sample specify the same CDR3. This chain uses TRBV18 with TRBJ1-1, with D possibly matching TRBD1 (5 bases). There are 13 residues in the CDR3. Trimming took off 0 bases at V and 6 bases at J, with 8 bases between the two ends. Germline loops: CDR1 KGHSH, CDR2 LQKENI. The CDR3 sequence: CASSPPVGAEAFF. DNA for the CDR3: TGTGCCAGCTCACCACCGGTAGGGGCTGAAGCTTTCTTT.

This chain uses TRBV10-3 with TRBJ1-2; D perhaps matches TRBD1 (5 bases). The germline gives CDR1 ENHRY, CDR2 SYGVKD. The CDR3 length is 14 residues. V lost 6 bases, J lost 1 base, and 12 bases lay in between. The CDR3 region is CAIRDSGGNYGYTF. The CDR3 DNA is TGTGCCATCAGAGACAGTGGCGGTAACTATGGCTACACCTTC.

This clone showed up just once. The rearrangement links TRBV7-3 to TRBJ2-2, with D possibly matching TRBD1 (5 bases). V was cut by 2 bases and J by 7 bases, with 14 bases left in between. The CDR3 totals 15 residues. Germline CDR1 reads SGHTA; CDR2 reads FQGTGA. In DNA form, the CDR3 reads TGTGCCAGCAGCTTACATCCAGGGAAGAGCGGGGAGCTGTTTTTT. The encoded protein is CASSLHPGKSGELFF.

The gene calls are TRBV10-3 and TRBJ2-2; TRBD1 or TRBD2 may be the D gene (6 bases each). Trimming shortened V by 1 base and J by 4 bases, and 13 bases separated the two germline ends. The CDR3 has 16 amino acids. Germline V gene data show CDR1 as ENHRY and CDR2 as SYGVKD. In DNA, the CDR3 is TGTGCCATCAGTGAGTTGGGGGGCGCGGGCACCGGGGAGCTGTTTTTT. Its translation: CAISELGGAGTGELFF.

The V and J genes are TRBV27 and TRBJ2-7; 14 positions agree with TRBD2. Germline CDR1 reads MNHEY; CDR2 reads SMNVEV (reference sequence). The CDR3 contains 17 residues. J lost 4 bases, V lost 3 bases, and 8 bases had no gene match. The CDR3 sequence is CASSFTGGTSGSYEQYF. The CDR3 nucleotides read TGTGCCAGCAGTTTCACCGGGGGGACTAGCGGGAGTTACGAGCAGTACTTC.

CDR3: CASSPPGLGRTYEQYF. The DNA for the CDR3 is TGTGCCAGTAGTCCCCCGGGTTTGGGGCGGACTTACGAGCAGTACTTC. The chain carries TRBV19 and TRBJ2-7; D tentatively reads TRBD1 or TRBD2 (5 bases each). The CDR3 extends over 16 amino acids. With 5 bases removed from V and 4 bases from J, the gap between germline ends came to 21 bases. Germline V gene lookup returns CDR1 LNHDA and CDR2 SQIVND (reference sequence). Full variable domain (rest looked up from reference TRBV19 and TRBJ2-7): DGGITQSPKYLFRKEGQNVTLSCEQNLNHDAMYWYRQDPGQGLRLIYYSQIVNDFQKGDIAEGYSVSREKKESFPLTVTSAQKNPTAFYLCASSPPGLGRTYEQYFGPGTRLTVT.

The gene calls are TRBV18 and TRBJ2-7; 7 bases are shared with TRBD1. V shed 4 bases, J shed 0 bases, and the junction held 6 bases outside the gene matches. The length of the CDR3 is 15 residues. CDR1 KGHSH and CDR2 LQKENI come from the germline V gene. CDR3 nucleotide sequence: TGTGCCAGCTCACACTCCGGACAGGCCTCCTACGAGCAGTACTTC. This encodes CASSHSGQASYEQYF.

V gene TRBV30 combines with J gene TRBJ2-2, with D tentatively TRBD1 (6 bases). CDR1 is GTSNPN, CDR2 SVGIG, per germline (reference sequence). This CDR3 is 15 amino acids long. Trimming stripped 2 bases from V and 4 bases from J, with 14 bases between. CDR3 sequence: CAWSLGQGFTGELFF. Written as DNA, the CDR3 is TGTGCCTGGAGTTTGGGCCAGGGGTTCACCGGGGAGCTGTTTTTT.

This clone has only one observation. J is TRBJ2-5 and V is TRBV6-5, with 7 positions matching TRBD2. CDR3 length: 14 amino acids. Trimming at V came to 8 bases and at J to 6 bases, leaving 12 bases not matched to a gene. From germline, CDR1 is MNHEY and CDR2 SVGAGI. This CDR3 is CASLPGGKMKTQYF. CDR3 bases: TGTGCCAGCCTCCCCGGGGGGAAGATGAAGACCCAGTACTTC.

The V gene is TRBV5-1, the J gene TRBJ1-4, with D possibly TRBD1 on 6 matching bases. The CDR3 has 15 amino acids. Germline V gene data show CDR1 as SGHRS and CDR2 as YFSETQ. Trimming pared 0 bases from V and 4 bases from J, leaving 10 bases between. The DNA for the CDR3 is TGCGCCAGCAGCTTGGAACAGGGTGTTAATGAAAAACTGTTTTTT. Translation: CASSLEQGVNEKLFF.

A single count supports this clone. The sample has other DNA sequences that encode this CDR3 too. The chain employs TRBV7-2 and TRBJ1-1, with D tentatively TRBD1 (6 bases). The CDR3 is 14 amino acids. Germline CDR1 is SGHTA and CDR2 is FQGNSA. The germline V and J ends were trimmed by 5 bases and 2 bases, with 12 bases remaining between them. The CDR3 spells CASSLRQANTEAFF. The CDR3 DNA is TGTGCCAGCAGCCTGAGACAGGCCAACACTGAAGCTTTCTTT.

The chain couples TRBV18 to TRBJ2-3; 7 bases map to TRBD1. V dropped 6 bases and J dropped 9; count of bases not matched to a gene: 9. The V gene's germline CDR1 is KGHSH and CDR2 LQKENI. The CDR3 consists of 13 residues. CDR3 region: CASSLGTDQTQYF. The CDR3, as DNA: TGTGCCAGCTCCCTAGGGACAGACCAGACGCAGTATTTT.

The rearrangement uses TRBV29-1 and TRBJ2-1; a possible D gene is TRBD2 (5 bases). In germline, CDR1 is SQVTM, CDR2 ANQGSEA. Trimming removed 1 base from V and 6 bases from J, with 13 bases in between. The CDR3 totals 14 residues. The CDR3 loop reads CSVEAGFTGNEQFF. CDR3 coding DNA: TGCAGCGTTGAAGCGGGATTCACGGGCAATGAGCAGTTCTTC.

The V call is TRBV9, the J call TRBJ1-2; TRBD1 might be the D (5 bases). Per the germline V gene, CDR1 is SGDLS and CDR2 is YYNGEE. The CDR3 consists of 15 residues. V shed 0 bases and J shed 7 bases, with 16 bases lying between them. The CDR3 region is CASSVELGPTSGYTF. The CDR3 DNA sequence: TGTGCCAGCAGCGTAGAGCTGGGACCCACCTCTGGCTACACCTTC.

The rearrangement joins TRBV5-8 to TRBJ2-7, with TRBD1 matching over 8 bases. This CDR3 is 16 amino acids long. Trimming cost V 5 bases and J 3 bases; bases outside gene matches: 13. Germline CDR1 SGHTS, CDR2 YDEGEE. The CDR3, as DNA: TGTGCCAGCAGTTCGGGACTGACAGGGGAGTTCTACGAGCAGTACTTC. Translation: CASSSGLTGEFYEQYF.

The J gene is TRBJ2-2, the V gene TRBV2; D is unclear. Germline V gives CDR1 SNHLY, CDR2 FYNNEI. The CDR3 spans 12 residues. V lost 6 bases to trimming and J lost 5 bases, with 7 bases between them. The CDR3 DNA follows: TGTGCCAGCAGCCAACGGACCGGGGAGCTGTTTTTT. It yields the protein CASSQRTGELFF.

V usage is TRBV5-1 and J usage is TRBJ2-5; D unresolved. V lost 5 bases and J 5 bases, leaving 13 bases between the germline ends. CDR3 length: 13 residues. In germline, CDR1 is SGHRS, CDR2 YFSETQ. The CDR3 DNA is TGCGCCAGCAGGAGGACCCCTCGGGAGACCCAGTACTTC. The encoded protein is CASRRTPRETQYF.

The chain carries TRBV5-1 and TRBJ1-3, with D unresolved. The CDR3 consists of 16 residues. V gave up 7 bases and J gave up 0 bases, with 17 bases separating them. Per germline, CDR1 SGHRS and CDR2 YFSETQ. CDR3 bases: TGCGCCAGCTTCTGGGGTCCGGGTATCTCTGGAAACACCATATATTTT. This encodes CASFWGPGISGNTIYF.

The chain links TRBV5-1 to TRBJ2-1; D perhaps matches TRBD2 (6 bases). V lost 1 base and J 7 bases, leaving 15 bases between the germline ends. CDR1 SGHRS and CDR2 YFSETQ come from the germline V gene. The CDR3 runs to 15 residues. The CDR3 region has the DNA TGCGCCAGCAGCTTGAAGGCTGCAGGGAGGAATGAGCAGTTCTTC. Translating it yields CASSLKAAGRNEQFF.

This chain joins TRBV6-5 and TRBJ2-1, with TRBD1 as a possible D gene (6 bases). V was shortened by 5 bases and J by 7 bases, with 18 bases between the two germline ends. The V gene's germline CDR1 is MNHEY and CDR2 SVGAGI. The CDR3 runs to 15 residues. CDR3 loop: CASSGSGTRFNEQFF. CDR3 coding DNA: TGTGCCAGCAGTGGATCCGGGACACGTTTTAATGAGCAGTTCTTC.

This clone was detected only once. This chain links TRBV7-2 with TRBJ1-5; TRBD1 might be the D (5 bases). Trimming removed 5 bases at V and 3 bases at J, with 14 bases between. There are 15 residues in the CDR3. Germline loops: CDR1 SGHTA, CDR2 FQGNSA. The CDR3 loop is CASSPMGGNNQPQHF. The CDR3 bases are TGTGCCAGCAGCCCGATGGGGGGGAACAATCAGCCCCAGCATTTT.

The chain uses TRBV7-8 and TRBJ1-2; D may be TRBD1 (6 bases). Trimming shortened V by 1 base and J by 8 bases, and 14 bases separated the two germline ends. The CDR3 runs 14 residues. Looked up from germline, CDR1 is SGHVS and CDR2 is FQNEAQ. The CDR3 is CASSLGSTQGGYTF. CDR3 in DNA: TGTGCCAGCAGCTTAGGATCCACCCAGGGGGGCTACACCTTC. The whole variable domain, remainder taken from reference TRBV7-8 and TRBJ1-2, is GAGVSQSPRYKVAKRGQDVALRCDPISGHVSLFWYQQALGQGPEFLTYFQNEAQLDKSGLPSDRFFAERPEGSVSTLKIQRTQQEDSAVYLCASSLGSTQGGYTFGSGTRLTVV.

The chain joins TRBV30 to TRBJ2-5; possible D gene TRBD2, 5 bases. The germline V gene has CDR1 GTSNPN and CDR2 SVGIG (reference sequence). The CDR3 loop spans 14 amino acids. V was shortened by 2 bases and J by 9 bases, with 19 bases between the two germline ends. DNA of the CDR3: TGTGCCTGGAGTCGTCAGCTATCTGGAGCGGCCCAGTACTTC. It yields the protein CAWSRQLSGAAQYF.

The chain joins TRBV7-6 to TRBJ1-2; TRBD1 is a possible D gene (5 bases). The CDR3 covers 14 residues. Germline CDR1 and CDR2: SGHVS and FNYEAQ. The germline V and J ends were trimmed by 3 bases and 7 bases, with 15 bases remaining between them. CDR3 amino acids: CASSFQGGESGYTF. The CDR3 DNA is TGTGCCAGCAGCTTCCAGGGAGGGGAATCTGGCTACACCTTC.

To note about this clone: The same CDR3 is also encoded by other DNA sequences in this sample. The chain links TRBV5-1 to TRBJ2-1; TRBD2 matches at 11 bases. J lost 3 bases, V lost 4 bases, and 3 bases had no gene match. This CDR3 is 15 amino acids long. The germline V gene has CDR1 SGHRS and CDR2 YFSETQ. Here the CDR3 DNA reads TGCGCCAGCAGCAAGGGACTAGCGGACTACAATGAGCAGTTCTTC. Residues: CASSKGLADYNEQFF.

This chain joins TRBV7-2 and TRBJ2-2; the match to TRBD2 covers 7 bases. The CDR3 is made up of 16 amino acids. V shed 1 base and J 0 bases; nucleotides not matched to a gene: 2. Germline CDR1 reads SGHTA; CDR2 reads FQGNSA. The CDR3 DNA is TGTGCCAGCAGCTTAGGAGCGGGACCGAACACCGGGGAGCTGTTTTTT. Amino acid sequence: CASSLGAGPNTGELFF.

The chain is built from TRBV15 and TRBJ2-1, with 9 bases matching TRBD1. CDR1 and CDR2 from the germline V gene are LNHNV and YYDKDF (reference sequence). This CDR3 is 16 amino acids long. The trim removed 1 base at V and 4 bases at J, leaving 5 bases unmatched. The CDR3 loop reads CATSRGGTGSYNEQFF. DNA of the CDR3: TGTGCCACCAGCAGAGGTGGGACAGGGTCATACAATGAGCAGTTCTTC.